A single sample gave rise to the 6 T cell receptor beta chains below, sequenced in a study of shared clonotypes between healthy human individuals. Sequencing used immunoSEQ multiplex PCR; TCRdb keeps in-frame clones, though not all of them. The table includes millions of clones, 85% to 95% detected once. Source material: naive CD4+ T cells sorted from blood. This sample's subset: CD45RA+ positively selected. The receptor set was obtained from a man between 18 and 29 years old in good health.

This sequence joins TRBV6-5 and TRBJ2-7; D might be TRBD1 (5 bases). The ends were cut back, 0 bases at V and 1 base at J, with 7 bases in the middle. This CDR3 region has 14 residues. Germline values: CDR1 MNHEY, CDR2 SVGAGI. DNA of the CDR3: TGTGCCAGCAGTTACTCGGACACTTCCTACGAGCAGTACTTC. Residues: CASSYSDTSYEQYF.

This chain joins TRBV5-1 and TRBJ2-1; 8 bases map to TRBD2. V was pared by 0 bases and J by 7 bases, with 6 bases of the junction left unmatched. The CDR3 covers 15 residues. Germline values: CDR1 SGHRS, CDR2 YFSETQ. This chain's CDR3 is CASSLDTSGQNEQFF. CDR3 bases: TGCGCCAGCAGCTTGGATACTAGCGGTCAGAATGAGCAGTTCTTC.

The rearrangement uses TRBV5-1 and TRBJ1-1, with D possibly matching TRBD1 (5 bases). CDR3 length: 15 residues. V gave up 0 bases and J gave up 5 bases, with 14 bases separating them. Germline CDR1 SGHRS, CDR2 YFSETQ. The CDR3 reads CASSLARGVGTEAFF. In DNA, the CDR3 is TGCGCCAGCAGCTTGGCCAGAGGGGTAGGGACTGAAGCTTTCTTT.

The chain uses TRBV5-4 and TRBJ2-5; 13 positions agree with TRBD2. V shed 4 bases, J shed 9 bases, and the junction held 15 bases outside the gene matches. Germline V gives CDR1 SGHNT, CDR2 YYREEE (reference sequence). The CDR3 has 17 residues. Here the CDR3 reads CASSVRLAGGPRVAQYF. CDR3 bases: TGTGCCAGCAGCGTACGACTAGCGGGAGGACCAAGAGTGGCCCAGTACTTC.

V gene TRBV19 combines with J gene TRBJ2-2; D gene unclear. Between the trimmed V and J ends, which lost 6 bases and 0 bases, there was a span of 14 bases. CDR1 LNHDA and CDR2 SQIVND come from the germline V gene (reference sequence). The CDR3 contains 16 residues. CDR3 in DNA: TGTGCCAGTAGCCGTCGACTTTCCGCGAACACCGGGGAGCTGTTTTTT. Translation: CASSRRLSANTGELFF.

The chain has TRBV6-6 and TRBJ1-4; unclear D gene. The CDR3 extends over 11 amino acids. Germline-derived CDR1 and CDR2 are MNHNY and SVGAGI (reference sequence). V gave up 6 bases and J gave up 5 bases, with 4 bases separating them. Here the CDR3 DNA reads TGTGCCAGCAGGGGAAATGAAAAACTGTTTTTT. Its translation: CASRGNEKLFF.